Given below is one T cell receptor (beta chain) in context. Healthy HIV-negative adults without recent acute infections or vaccinations served as donors. Only in-frame clones appear in the TCRdb table, and some are missing; sequencing was by immunoSEQ multiplex PCR. The data show 730,000 or so clones, 60% to 80% seen once. These data belong to a study of shared clonotypes between healthy human individuals. In the study overall: Each donor's CD4 naive and CD4 memory cells filled three plates apiece, CD8 naive two, and CD8 memory one.

CDR3 length equals 16 residues. Germline V gene data show CDR1 as MDHEN and CDR2 as SYDVKM. With 1 base removed from V and 1 base from J, the gap between germline ends came to 11 bases. The clonotype was recovered from a woman in her thirties in good health. The chain has TRBV28 and TRBJ1-3; D uncertain. What was sequenced was memory CD4+ T cells sorted from blood. Indicated subset: CD45RA-negative fraction. The CDR3 sequence: CASSLFVPGSGNTIYF. CDR3 coding DNA: TGTGCCAGCAGTTTATTTGTTCCGGGATCTGGAAACACCATATATTTT.